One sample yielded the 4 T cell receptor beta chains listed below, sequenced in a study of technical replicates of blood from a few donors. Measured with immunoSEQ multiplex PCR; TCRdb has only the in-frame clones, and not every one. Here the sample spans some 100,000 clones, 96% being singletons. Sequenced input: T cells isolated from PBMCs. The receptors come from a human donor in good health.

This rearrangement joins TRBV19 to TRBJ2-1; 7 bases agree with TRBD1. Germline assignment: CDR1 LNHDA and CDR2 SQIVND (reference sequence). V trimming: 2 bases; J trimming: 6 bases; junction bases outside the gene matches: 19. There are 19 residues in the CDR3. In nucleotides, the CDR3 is TGTGCCAGTAGTATAAGGGACAGTCCCTATTCTCTCCTATCCAATGAGCAGTTCTTC. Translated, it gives CASSIRDSPYSLLSNEQFF.

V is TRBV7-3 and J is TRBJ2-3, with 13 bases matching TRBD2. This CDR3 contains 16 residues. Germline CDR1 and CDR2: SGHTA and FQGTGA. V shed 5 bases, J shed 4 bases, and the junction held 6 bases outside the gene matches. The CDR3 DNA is TGTGCCAGCAGCGTAGGACTAGCGGGGGTGGCAGATACGCAGTATTTT. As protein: CASSVGLAGVADTQYF.

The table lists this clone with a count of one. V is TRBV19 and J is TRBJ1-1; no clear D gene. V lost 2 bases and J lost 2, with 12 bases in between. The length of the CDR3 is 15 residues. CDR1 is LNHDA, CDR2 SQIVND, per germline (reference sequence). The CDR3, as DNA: TGTGCCAGTAGTATATCGGGGTACGCAAACACTGAAGCTTTCTTT. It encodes CASSISGYANTEAFF.

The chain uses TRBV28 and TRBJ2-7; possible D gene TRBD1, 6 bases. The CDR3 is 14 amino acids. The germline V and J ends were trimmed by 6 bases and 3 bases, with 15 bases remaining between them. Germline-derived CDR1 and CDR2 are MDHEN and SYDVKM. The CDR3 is CASSPPGTIYEQYF. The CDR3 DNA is TGTGCCAGCAGCCCTCCCGGGACAATCTACGAGCAGTACTTC.